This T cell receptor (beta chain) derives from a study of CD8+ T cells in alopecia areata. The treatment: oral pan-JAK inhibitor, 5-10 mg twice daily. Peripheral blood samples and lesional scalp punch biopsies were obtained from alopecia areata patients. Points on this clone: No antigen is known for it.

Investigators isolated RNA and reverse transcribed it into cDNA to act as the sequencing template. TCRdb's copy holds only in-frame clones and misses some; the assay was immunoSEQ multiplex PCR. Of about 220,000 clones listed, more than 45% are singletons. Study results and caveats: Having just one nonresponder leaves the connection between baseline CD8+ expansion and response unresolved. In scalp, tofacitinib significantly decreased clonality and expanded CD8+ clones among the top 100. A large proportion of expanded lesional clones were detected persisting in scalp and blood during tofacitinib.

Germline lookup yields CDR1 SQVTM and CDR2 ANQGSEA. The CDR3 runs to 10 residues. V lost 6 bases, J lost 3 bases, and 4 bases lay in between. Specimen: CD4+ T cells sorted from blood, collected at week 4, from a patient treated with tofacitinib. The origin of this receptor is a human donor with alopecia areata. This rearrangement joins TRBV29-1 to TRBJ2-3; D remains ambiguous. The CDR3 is CSVKTDTQYF. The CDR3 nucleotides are TGCAGCGTAAAGACAGATACGCAGTATTTT.